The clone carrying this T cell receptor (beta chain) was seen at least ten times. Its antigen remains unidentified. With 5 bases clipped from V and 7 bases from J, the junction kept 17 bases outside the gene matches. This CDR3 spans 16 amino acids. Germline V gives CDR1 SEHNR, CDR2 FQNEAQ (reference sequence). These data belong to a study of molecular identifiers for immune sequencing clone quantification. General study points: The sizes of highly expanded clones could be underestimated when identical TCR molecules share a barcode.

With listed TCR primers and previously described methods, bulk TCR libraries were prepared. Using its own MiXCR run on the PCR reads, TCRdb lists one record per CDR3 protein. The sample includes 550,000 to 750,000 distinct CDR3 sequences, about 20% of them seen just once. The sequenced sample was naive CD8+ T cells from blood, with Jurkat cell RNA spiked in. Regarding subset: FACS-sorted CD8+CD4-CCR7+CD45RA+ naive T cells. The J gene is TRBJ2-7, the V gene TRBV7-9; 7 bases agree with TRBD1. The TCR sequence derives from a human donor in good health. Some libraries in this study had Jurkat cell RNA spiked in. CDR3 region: CASSPAIGTDRREQYF. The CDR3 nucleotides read TGTGCCAGCAGCCCCGCGATCGGGACAGACCGTCGAGAGCAGTACTTC.